This TCR beta chain was captured in a study of T cells after yellow fever vaccination. Trimming left V 2 bases short and J 0 bases short, with 13 bases between. Germline CDR1 and CDR2: MNHEY and SVGAGI. This CDR3 contains 16 residues. The authors made TCR cDNA by 5'RACE template switching, adding a universal primer site and UMIs. TCRdb passed the 5' RACE reads through MiXCR, listing each CDR3 protein once. In the table there are tens of thousands of distinct CDR3 sequences, roughly 6.9% of which are singletons. Material: CD8+ T cells sorted from PBMCs, obtained 5 to 6 days after the first yellow fever vaccination. The clonotype was recovered from a man younger than 35 who received the YFV17D yellow fever vaccine. The chain employs TRBV6-5 and TRBJ1-1, with a possible D match to TRBD1 (6 bases). Written as DNA, the CDR3 is TGTGCCAGCAGTTACAGGGGGGTACGGATGAACACTGAAGCTTTCTTT. This codes for CASSYRGVRMNTEAFF.